What follows are 3 T cell receptor beta chains derived from one specimen sequenced in a study of T-cell memory formation after mild COVID-19. In TCRdb, the 5' RACE reads were re-called with MiXCR into one record per CDR3 protein. The sample gives 190,000 or so distinct CDR3 sequences, around 21% of which show up once; 20% to 25% is in the top ten. Material: PBMCs or a T cell subset sorted from them (not recorded which). The receptor set was obtained from an adult woman who had mild COVID-19 (a few samples of this study predate the infection). Cell type and time point are not known.

The chain is built from TRBV15 and TRBJ1-2, with D tentatively TRBD1 (6 bases). Trimming removed 2 bases from V and 7 bases from J, with 20 bases in between. CDR3 length: 16 residues. Germline loops: CDR1 LNHNV, CDR2 YYDKDF (reference sequence). CDR3 sequence reads: CATSRKLTGPQGGYTF. The DNA of the CDR3 is TGTGCCACCAGCAGAAAGTTGACAGGCCCCCAGGGTGGCTACACCTTC.

This clonotype turned up a few times. The rearrangement uses TRBV7-9 and TRBJ2-3; 13 nucleotides line up with TRBD2. Unmatched junction bases numbered 15, after V lost 4 bases and J lost 5 bases. This CDR3 region has 19 residues. CDR1 and CDR2 from the germline V gene are SEHNR and FQNEAQ (reference sequence). Here the CDR3 DNA reads TGTGCCAGCAGCTCCACTACTAGCGGGGGGGCCGCGTTAATAGATACGCAGTATTTT. It yields the protein CASSSTTSGGAALIDTQYF.

This rearrangement joins TRBV5-5 to TRBJ2-7; 10 bases are a match to TRBD1. The germline V gene has CDR1 SGHKS and CDR2 YYEKEE (reference sequence). With 2 bases clipped from V and 3 bases from J, the junction kept 8 bases outside the gene matches. This CDR3 is built from 16 residues. The DNA of the CDR3 is TGTGCCAGCAGCTTATTCCGGGACAGGGGAGGCTACGAGCAGTACTTC. Translation: CASSLFRDRGGYEQYF.